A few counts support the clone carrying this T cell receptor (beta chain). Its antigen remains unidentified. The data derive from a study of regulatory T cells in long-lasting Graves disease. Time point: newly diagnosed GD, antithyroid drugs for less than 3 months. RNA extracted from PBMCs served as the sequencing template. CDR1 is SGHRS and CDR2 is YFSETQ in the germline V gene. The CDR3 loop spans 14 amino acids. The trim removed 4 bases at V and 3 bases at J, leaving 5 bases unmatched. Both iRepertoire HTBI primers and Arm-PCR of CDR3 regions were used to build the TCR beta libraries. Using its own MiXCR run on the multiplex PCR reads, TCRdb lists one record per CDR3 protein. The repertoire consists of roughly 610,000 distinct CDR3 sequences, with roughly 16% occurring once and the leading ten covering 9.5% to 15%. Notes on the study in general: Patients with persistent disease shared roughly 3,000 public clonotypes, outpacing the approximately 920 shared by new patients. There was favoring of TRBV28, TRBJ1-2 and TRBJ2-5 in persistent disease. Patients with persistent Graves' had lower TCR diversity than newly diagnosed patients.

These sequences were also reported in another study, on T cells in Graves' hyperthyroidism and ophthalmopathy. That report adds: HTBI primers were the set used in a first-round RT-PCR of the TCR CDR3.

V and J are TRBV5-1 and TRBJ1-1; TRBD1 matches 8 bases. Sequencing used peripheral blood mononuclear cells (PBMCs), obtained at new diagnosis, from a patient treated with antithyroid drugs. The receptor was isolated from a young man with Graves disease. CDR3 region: CASSQDRADTEAFF. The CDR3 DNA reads TGCGCCAGCAGCCAGGACAGGGCTGACACTGAAGCTTTCTTT.